A selection of T cell receptor beta chains follows, all from one sample in a study of neurological immune-mediated disorders. Via MiXCR, TCRdb re-called the 5' RACE reads, giving one row per CDR3 protein. Found here are tens of thousands of distinct CDR3 sequences, under 9.5% of them singletons; the top ten hold roughly 4.3%. The sequencing sample was made of PBMCs. The receptors here all came from a woman aged 40 to 50 in good health. Each CDR3 is given with its conserved first and last residue. D genes are given only for firm matches. For some rows the clone size is stated as once, few or many, or as a class when expanded; others skip it.

J gene: TRBJ1-2; clone size: many; V gene: TRBV25-1; D gene: .; CDR3 protein: CASSPDMGGYTF; CDR3 DNA: TGTGCCAGCAGTCCTGACATGGGAGGCTACACCTTC
J gene: TRBJ1-1; clone size: many; V gene: TRBV5-1; D gene: TRBD1; CDR3 protein: CASSSRQGGNTEAFF; CDR3 DNA: TGCGCCAGCAGCTCCAGACAGGGCGGGAACACTGAAGCTTTCTTT
J gene: TRBJ2-2; clone size: .; V gene: TRBV5-1; D gene: .; CDR3 protein: CASRRTNTGELFF; CDR3 DNA: TGCGCCAGCAGGAGAACGAACACCGGGGAGCTGTTTTTT
J gene: TRBJ1-1; clone size: many; V gene: TRBV15; D gene: .; CDR3 protein: CATSSRRGAVAEAFF; CDR3 DNA: TGTGCCACCAGCAGCCGGCGGGGGGCCGTGGCTGAAGCTTTCTTT
J gene: TRBJ1-1; clone size: many; V gene: TRBV20-1; D gene: .; CDR3 protein: CSARGDTEAFF; CDR3 DNA: TGCAGTGCTAGAGGAGACACTGAAGCTTTCTTT
J gene: TRBJ2-7; clone size: many; V gene: TRBV4-2; D gene: .; CDR3 protein: CASSPAGPSYEQYF; CDR3 DNA: TGTGCCAGCAGCCCCGCGGGTCCCAGCTACGAGCAGTACTTC
J gene: TRBJ1-2; clone size: many; V gene: TRBV27; D gene: .; CDR3 protein: CASRQTVVPGYTF; CDR3 DNA: TGTGCCAGCAGACAGACAGTAGTTCCCGGCTACACCTTC
J gene: TRBJ2-1; clone size: many; V gene: TRBV7-8; D gene: .; CDR3 protein: CASAGTKSSYGFAGDNEQFF; CDR3 DNA: TGTGCCAGCGCGGGGACTAAATCCTCCTATGGGTTTGCAGGGGACAATGAGCAGTTCTTC
J gene: TRBJ1-6; clone size: many; V gene: TRBV28; D gene: .; CDR3 protein: CASSLQGQASPLHF; CDR3 DNA: TGTGCCAGCAGCCTGCAGGGGCAAGCTTCACCCCTCCACTTT
J gene: TRBJ2-1; clone size: few; V gene: TRBV28; D gene: .; CDR3 protein: CASSSVGSSYNEQFF; CDR3 DNA: TGTGCCAGCAGTTCCGTTGGGAGCTCCTACAATGAGCAGTTCTTC
J gene: TRBJ1-5; clone size: many; V gene: TRBV6-5; D gene: .; CDR3 protein: CASSYDWRRQPQHF; CDR3 DNA: TGTGCCAGCAGTTACGACTGGAGGAGGCAGCCCCAGCATTTT
J gene: TRBJ2-5; clone size: many; V gene: TRBV5-1; D gene: .; CDR3 protein: CASSRDNAGGKRETQYF; CDR3 DNA: TGCGCCAGCAGCCGAGACAATGCCGGGGGCAAAAGGGAGACCCAGTACTTC
J gene: TRBJ1-2; clone size: many; V gene: TRBV6-5; D gene: TRBD1; CDR3 protein: CASSYTDRGGGYTF; CDR3 DNA: TGTGCCAGCAGTTACACCGACAGGGGGGGTGGCTACACCTTC
J gene: TRBJ2-3; clone size: many; V gene: TRBV24-1; D gene: TRBD1; CDR3 protein: CATSEPGQGGTQYF; CDR3 DNA: TGTGCCACCAGTGAACCGGGACAGGGGGGTACGCAGTATTTT
J gene: TRBJ2-1; clone size: many; V gene: TRBV10-3; D gene: TRBD2; CDR3 protein: CAISESPGRGGYNEQFF; CDR3 DNA: TGTGCCATCAGTGAGTCCCCTGGGCGGGGGGGCTACAATGAGCAGTTCTTC
J gene: TRBJ2-5; clone size: many; V gene: TRBV4-2; D gene: TRBD1; CDR3 protein: CASSPELQGGETQYF; CDR3 DNA: TGTGCCAGCAGCCCGGAACTACAGGGGGGTGAGACCCAGTACTTC
J gene: TRBJ1-1; clone size: many; V gene: TRBV29-1; D gene: .; CDR3 protein: CSVEGWQVGEAFF; CDR3 DNA: TGCAGCGTGGAAGGGTGGCAGGTGGGTGAAGCTTTCTTT
J gene: TRBJ2-7; clone size: many; V gene: TRBV27; D gene: TRBD2; CDR3 protein: CASTLDSGSDEQYF; CDR3 DNA: TGTGCCAGCACCCTGGACAGCGGGAGCGACGAGCAGTACTTC
J gene: TRBJ2-3; clone size: many; V gene: TRBV20-1; D gene: .; CDR3 protein: CSAGSDYFSWVGTQYF; CDR3 DNA: TGCAGTGCCGGCTCCGATTATTTCTCTTGGGTGGGTACGCAGTATTTT
J gene: TRBJ2-5; clone size: many; V gene: TRBV27; D gene: .; CDR3 protein: CASSLSSPQTQYF; CDR3 DNA: TGTGCCAGCAGTTTGTCGTCCCCCCAGACCCAGTACTTC
J gene: TRBJ2-3; clone size: many; V gene: TRBV27; D gene: .; CDR3 protein: CASFPLAGSPYF; CDR3 DNA: TGTGCCAGTTTCCCCCTCGCGGGATCACCGTATTTT
J gene: TRBJ1-3; clone size: many; V gene: TRBV7-8; D gene: .; CDR3 protein: CASSPFGGSGNTIYF; CDR3 DNA: TGTGCCAGCAGCCCCTTTGGGGGCTCTGGAAACACCATATATTTT
J gene: TRBJ2-2; clone size: many; V gene: TRBV4-2; D gene: .; CDR3 protein: CASSQEPGLRTGELFF; CDR3 DNA: TGTGCCAGCAGCCAAGAGCCGGGCCTACGGACCGGGGAGCTGTTTTTT
J gene: TRBJ2-1; clone size: many; V gene: TRBV5-5; D gene: .; CDR3 protein: CASSLDWLVGYNEQFF; CDR3 DNA: TGTGCCAGCAGCTTGGATTGGTTGGTCGGGTACAATGAGCAGTTCTTC
J gene: TRBJ1-5; clone size: many; V gene: TRBV6-5; D gene: .; CDR3 protein: CASSYDRYQPQHF; CDR3 DNA: TGTGCCAGCAGTTACGACCGCTATCAGCCCCAGCATTTT
J gene: TRBJ1-4; clone size: many; V gene: TRBV15; D gene: TRBD1; CDR3 protein: CATSRLTGGEVEKLFF; CDR3 DNA: TGTGCCACCAGCAGGCTTACAGGGGGCGAAGTTGAAAAACTGTTTTTT